This T cell receptor beta chain was identified in a study of T-cell reconstitution after alpha-beta-depleted transplantation in children (dated by TCRdb to the mid-2010s). Background for the entire study: Using TCR repertoire profiling, the study followed T-cell immune reconstitution in a quantitative way in children after TCRalphabeta/CD19-depleted allogeneic hematopoietic cell transplantation. Overall study outcomes, separate from this receptor: Hyperexpanded clone frequencies declined over subsequent months; after one year, T-cell counts and TCRbeta diversity were mostly attributed to newly produced T cells. In some patients, the high TCRbeta diversity seen at day 60 was put down to recipient T cells and intrathymic progenitors that had survived conditioning. The apparently early alphabetaT-cell count recovery about two months after transplant was reportedly dependent on only several hundred rapidly expanded clones derived from non-depleted graft cells.

Library prep was done by PCR. The reads were generated on an Illumina HiSeq 2500. TCR libraries were prepared with molecular barcoding, using unique molecular identifiers to normalize TCRbeta repertoire quantification. TCRdb trimmed the raw reads at Q25, called clones with MiXCR and kept productive beta chains. Each CDR3 protein appears once, grouped with its most common genes and DNA. For this sample there are about 180,000 distinct CDR3 sequences; around 10% appear just once. The biggest ten clones account for less than 15% of the sample. This clonotype was counted ten times or more. No cognate antigen has been identified for it. No per-base quality is available; no much larger clone lies one base away. The germline V gene (reference sequence) sets CDR1 to LGHDT and CDR2 to YNNKEL. From its cysteine to its phenylalanine, the CDR3 spans 14 amino acids. The CDR3 DNA has 42 bases and is translated from base 1. The germline V end is reduced by 1 base and the J end by 5 bases; junction bases left unmatched: 3.

Taken with the paper, the label for treatment or condition translates to: allogeneic hematopoietic cell transplantation with graft depleted of TCRalphabeta T cells and CD19 B cells. Transplant recipients were children who received TCRalphabeta/CD19-depleted allogeneic hematopoietic cell grafts. The chain is encoded by TRBV3-1 joined to TRBJ2-7, and TRBD1 aligns with 9 junction nucleotides. This sample comprised PBMCs, obtained before TCRalphabeta/CD19-depleted stem cell transplant. The clonotype originates from a boy aged 2 to 9 with acute myeloid leukemia, due to receive a stem cell transplant. The CDR3 loop reads CASSQGTGADEQYF. The sequenced DNA is TGTGCCAGCAGCCAAGGGACAGGGGCTGACGAGCAGTACTTC.